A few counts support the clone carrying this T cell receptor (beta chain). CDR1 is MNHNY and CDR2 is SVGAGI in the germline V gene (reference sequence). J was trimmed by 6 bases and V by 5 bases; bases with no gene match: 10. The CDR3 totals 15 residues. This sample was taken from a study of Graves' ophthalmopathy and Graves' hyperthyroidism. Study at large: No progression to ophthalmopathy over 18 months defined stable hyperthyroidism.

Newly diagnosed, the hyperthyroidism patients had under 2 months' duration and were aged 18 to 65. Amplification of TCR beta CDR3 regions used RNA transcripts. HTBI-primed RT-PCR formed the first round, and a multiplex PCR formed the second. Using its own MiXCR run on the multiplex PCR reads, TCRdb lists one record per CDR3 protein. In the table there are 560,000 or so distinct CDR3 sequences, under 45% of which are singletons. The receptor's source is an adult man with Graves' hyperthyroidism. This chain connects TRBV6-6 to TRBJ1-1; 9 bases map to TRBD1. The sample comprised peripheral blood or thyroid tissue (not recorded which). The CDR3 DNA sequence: TGTGCCAGCAGTGATACAGGGGGCGTGTGGGCTGAAGCTTTCTTT. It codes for CASSDTGGVWAEAFF.